This entry lists 8 T cell receptor beta chains sequenced from one sample in a study of blood T cell repertoires in COVID-19. Method: immunoSEQ multiplex PCR; TCRdb's copy keeps in-frame clones and lacks some. The table includes a few hundred thousand clones, approximately 90% detected once. Sequencing was carried out using PBMCs or T cells enriched from blood (not recorded which). The receptors originated from a woman in her 40s who had been exposed to COVID-19.

The chain uses TRBV7-8 and TRBJ1-6; TRBD1 agrees at 8 bases. Germline V gene data show CDR1 as SGHVS and CDR2 as FQNEAQ. The CDR3 has 16 residues. Trimming took 3 bases from V and 7 from J; bases not matched to a gene: 8. CDR3 nucleotides: TGTGCCAGCAGCTTTCAGTCGGGACAGGCCAATTCACCCCTCCACTTT. It translates to CASSFQSGQANSPLHF.

The CDR3 is CASSQSGQGVYEQYF. CDR3 sequence (DNA): TGCGCCAGCAGCCAAAGCGGACAGGGGGTTTACGAGCAGTACTTC. V is TRBV4-1 and J is TRBJ2-7; the match to TRBD1 covers 10 bases. Germline V lookup: CDR1 MGHRA, CDR2 YSYEKL. There are 15 residues in the CDR3. The V segment lost 2 bases and the J segment 4 bases; nucleotides outside the gene matches: 5.

The chain combines TRBV2 with TRBJ1-1; D is uncertain. CDR3 size: 13 residues. CDR1 and CDR2 from the germline V gene are SNHLY and FYNNEI. V dropped 5 bases and J dropped 6 bases, with 13 bases sitting between them. CDR3 in DNA: TGTGCCAGCAGTCCCTCATGGGCTGCTGAAGCTTTCTTT. Protein product: CASSPSWAAEAFF.

This chain connects TRBV2 to TRBJ1-1; tentative D call: TRBD1 (5 bases). V lost 6 bases to trimming and J lost 4 bases, with 12 bases between them. This CDR3 comprises 13 residues. Germline V gene lookup returns CDR1 SNHLY and CDR2 FYNNEI. The CDR3 reads CASRQTEGTEAFF. In nucleotides, the CDR3 is TGTGCCAGCAGGCAGACAGAAGGCACTGAAGCTTTCTTT.

The chain is built from TRBV5-4 and TRBJ2-7; D call uncertain. Looked up from germline, CDR1 is SGHNT and CDR2 is YYREEE (reference sequence). This CDR3 has 13 amino acids. Trimming shortened V by 2 bases and J by 3 bases, and 9 bases separated the two germline ends. The CDR3 bases are TGTGCCAGCAGCTTAGACACGTACTACGAGCAGTACTTC. Translation: CASSLDTYYEQYF.

The V and J genes are TRBV27 and TRBJ1-1; D is unresolved. Germline values: CDR1 MNHEY, CDR2 SMNVEV (reference sequence). This CDR3 is 15 amino acids long. V dropped 2 bases and J dropped 3 bases, with 13 bases sitting between them. DNA for the CDR3: TGTGCCAGCAGTTTACAGAGGGTTTCAGACACTGAAGCTTTCTTT. Translating gives CASSLQRVSDTEAFF.

This clone was seen ten or more times. The V and J genes are TRBV21-1 and TRBJ1-1; TRBD1 is the table's D call, not checked against the DNA. TRBV21-1 is a documented pseudogene. The CDR3 consists of 14 residues. DNA of the CDR3: TGTGCCAGCAGCTCAACGGACAGGCTTAGAAAGGCTTTCTTT. Its translation: CASSSTDRLRKAFF.

V and J are TRBV15 and TRBJ1-3, with D maybe TRBD1 (5 bases). Germline CDR1 and CDR2: LNHNV and YYDKDF (reference sequence). The CDR3 spans 13 residues. V lost 0 bases to trimming and J lost 8 bases, with 8 bases between them. The CDR3 nucleotides read TGTGCCACCAGCAGAGAGGGGCCGGACACCATATATTTT. Translated, it gives CATSREGPDTIYF.